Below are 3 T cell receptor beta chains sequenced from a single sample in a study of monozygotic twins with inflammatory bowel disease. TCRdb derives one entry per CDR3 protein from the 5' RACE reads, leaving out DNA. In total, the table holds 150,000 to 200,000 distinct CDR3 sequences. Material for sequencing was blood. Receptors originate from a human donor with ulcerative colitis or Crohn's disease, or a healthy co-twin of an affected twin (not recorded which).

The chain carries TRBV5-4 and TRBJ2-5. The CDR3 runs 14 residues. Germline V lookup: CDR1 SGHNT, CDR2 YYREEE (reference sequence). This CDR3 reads CASSLLTEQETQYF.

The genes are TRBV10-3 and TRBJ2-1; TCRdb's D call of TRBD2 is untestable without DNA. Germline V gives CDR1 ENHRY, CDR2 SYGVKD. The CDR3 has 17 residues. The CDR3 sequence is CAISDRTSGRAGNEQFF.

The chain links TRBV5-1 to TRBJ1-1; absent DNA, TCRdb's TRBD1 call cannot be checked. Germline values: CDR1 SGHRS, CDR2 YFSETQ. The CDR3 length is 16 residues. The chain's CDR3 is CASSLDRGVRLAEAFF. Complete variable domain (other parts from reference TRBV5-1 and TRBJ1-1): KAGVTQTPRYLIKTRGQQVTLSCSPISGHRSVSWYQQTPGQGLQFLFEYFSETQRNKGNFPGRFSGRQFSNSRSEMNVSTLELGDSALYLCASSLDRGVRLAEAFFGQGTRLTVV.